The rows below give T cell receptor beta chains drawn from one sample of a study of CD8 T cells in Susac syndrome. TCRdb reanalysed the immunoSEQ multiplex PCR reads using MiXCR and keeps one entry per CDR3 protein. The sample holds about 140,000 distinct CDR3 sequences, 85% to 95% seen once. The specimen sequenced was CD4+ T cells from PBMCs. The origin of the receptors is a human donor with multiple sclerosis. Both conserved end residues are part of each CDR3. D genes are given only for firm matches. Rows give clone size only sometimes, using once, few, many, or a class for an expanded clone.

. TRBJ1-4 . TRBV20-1 TGCAGTGCTAGAGCCGGGCAGTTTGGGGGTGAAAAACTGTTTTTT CSARAGQFGGEKLFF
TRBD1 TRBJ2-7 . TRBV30 TGTGCCTGGAGTCGACAGGGGCTTGGGTACGAGCAGTACTTC CAWSRQGLGYEQYF
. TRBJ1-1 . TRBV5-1 TGCGCCAGCACCTCGGCGGGGGTGGGCACTGAAGCTTTCTTT CASTSAGVGTEAFF
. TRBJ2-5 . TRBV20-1 TGCAGTGCTAGAATAGAGGTGGGCCAAGAGACCCAGTACTTC CSARIEVGQETQYF
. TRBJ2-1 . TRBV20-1 TGCAGTGCTATCTCTCCGGGAGATGAGCAGTTCTTC CSAISPGDEQFF
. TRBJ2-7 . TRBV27 TGTGCCAGCAGTGACAGCTCCTACGAGCAGTACTTC CASSDSSYEQYF
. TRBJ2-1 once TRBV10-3 TGTGCCACCCAAGGGGGGGGGAACAATGAGCAGTTCTTC CATQGGGNNEQFF
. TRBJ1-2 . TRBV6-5 TGTGCCAGCCGACGCCGGGGGGGCAGCTATGGCTACACCTTC CASRRRGGSYGYTF
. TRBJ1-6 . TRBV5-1 TGCGCCAGCAGCTTGAGGCCAGGGGAAGGTTCACCCCTCCACTTT CASSLRPGEGSPLHF
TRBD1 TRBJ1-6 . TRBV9 TGTGCCAGCAGCGTAGGGGGGACAGCACAGAATTCACCCCTCCACTTT CASSVGGTAQNSPLHF
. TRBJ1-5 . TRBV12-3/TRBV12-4 TGTGCCAGCAGCCTGGGGGGTCCGAGCAATCAGCCCCAGCATTTT CASSLGGPSNQPQHF
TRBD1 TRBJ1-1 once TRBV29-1 TGCAGCGTTGATCGGACAGGGGTTAAAGGTGAAGCTTTCTTT CSVDRTGVKGEAFF
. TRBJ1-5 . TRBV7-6 TGTGCCAGCAGCTTAGGGAGGTCGCCTCAGCCCCAGCATTTT CASSLGRSPQPQHF
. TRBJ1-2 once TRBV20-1 TGCAGTGCCTCTTCCCCGGGGTCAGTTGGCTACACCTTC CSASSPGSVGYTF
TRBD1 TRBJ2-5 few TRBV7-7 TGTGCCAGCAGCTCCGGGACAGGGATGGAGACCCAGTACTTC CASSSGTGMETQYF
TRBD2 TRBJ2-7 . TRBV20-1 TGCAGTGCCGAGGGCGGGGGTAGCGAGCAGTACTTC CSAEGGGSEQYF
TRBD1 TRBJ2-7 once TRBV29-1 TGCAGCGTTACAAAGGGGACAGGGGGCTCATACGAGCAGTACTTC CSVTKGTGGSYEQYF
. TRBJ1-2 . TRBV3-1 TGTGCCAGCAGCCAAGTGCCCACCGGCTACACCTTC CASSQVPTGYTF
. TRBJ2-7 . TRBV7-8 TGTGCCAGCAGCCTGACAAGTTTAGAGCAGTACTTC CASSLTSLEQYF
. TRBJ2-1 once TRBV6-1 TGTGCCAGCAGGCGATGGGGGTCGAGCGGAGCCCCGGCCTACAATGAGCAGTTCTTC CASRRWGSSGAPAYNEQFF
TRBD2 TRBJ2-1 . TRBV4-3 TGCGCCAGCAGCCTAGCGGGGATAAATGAGCAGTTCTTC CASSLAGINEQFF
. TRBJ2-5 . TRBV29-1 TGCAGCGTTAGACAGGGCGGGATAGGGACCCAGTACTTC CSVRQGGIGTQYF
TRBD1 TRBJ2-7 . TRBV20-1 TGCAGTGCTAATACAGGGGAACCTTACGAGCAGTACTTC CSANTGEPYEQYF
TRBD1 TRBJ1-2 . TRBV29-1 TGCAGCGTTGGCAGGGGGGATGGCTACACCTTC CSVGRGDGYTF
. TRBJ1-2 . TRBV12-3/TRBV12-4 TGTGCCAGCAGTGCAAAGGGGGGACGAGAAGGCTACACCTTC CASSAKGGREGYTF
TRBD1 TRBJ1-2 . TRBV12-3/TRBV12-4 TGTGCCAGCAAATGGCAGGGGGCGCCTGGCTACACCTTC CASKWQGAPGYTF
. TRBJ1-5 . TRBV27 TGTGCCAGCAGTCCCACGCGGGGGGGTAGGAATCAGCCCCAGCATTTT CASSPTRGGRNQPQHF
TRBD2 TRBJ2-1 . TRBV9 TGTGCCAGCAGCCTACTCGGACTAGCGGCCTACAATGAGCAGTTCTTC CASSLLGLAAYNEQFF
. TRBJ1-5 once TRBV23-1 TGCGCCAGCAGTCAAGGCCGGCCAGGGCATAGCAATCAGCCCCAGCATTTT CASSQGRPGHSNQPQHF
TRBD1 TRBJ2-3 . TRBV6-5 TGTGCCAGCAGTTACGGCCGACAGGGCCTACGCTACACAGATACGCAGTATTTT CASSYGRQGLRYTDTQYF
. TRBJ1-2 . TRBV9 TGTGCCAGCACCCTAGGTGGACGGTTGGACTATGGCTACACCTTC CASTLGGRLDYGYTF
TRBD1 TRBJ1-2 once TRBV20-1 TGCAGTGCTAGCCCGGATACAGGGGCTGACTATGGCTACACCTTC CSASPDTGADYGYTF
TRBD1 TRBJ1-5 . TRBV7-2 TGTGCCAGCAGCCCGGGACAGGGGGCGCATCAGCCCCAGCATTTT CASSPGQGAHQPQHF